One sample yielded the 22 T cell receptor beta chains listed below, sequenced in a study of cytomegalovirus exposure and HLA in healthy donors. With 60 Vbeta and 13 Jbeta primers, the PCR was carried out. Profiled with immunoSEQ multiplex PCR; TCRdb holds only in-frame clones, not every one. The sample holds some 150,000 clones, 60% to 80% seen once. Sequenced material: PBMCs. Receptors were obtained from a young man in good health and CMV-seropositive.

The CDR3 nucleotides are TGTGCCAGCTCACCACGACAAAATAATTCACCCCTCCACTTT. Residues: CASSPRQNNSPLHF. This rearrangement joins TRBV18 to TRBJ1-6; D not certain. V lost 1 base and J 5 bases, leaving 6 bases between the germline ends. Germline-derived CDR1 and CDR2 are KGHSH and LQKENI. The CDR3 loop spans 14 amino acids.

As regards this clone: The same CDR3 arises from other DNA sequences in this sample as well. The chain recombines TRBV19 with TRBJ1-5; 9 nucleotides agree with TRBD1. Unmatched junction bases numbered 2, after V lost 6 bases and J lost 5 bases. Germline values: CDR1 LNHDA, CDR2 SQIVND (reference sequence). The CDR3 loop spans 13 amino acids. The CDR3 DNA is TGTGCCAGTAGCAGGGACAGGGATCAGCCCCAGCATTTT. It translates to CASSRDRDQPQHF.

V is TRBV6-4 and J is TRBJ2-2; D is perhaps TRBD2 (5 bases). V lost 2 bases and J lost 3, with 10 bases in between. There are 15 residues in the CDR3. The germline V gene encodes CDR1 MRHNA and CDR2 SNTAGT. The DNA for the CDR3 is TGTGCCAGCAGTGACGGCCTGAGGGACACCGGGGAGCTGTTTTTT. It translates to CASSDGLRDTGELFF.

This CDR3 reads CASSVVPSSYEQYF. The CDR3 DNA reads as TGTGCCAGCAGCGTAGTACCTAGCTCCTACGAGCAGTACTTC. This chain uses TRBV9 with TRBJ2-7; no definite D call. V was trimmed by 0 bases and J by 0 bases, leaving 7 bases between them. Germline V gives CDR1 SGDLS, CDR2 YYNGEE. The CDR3 loop spans 14 amino acids.

The chain carries TRBV29-1 and TRBJ2-5, with D possibly being TRBD1 (6 bases). Deletions cut 6 bases from V and 4 bases from J, with 18 bases between. The CDR3 spans 14 residues. Germline V CDR1 and CDR2: SQVTM, ANQGSEA. CDR3 in amino acids: CSVTGKGSLETQYF. CDR3 DNA: TGCAGCGTCACAGGGAAGGGGTCCCTAGAGACCCAGTACTTC.

This clone showed up just once. One end of the junction is discordant with germline, which a read error may explain. The chain is built from TRBV2 and TRBJ2-2; tentative D call: TRBD2 (5 bases). The germline V gene has CDR1 SNHLY and CDR2 FYNNEI. The CDR3 has 15 residues. CDR3 residues: CASTEKSGFPGELFF. CDR3 bases: TGTGCCAGCACTGAAAAGTCGGGGTTTCCCGGGGAGCTGTTTTTT.

V gene TRBV9 combines with J gene TRBJ2-3; 7 positions match TRBD2. Trimming took 0 bases from V and 1 from J; bases not matched to a gene: 11. CDR3 size: 18 residues. Germline loops: CDR1 SGDLS, CDR2 YYNGEE. The CDR3 sequence: CASSVAGGGLGGTDTQYF. DNA for the CDR3: TGTGCCAGCAGCGTAGCTGGGGGGGGATTGGGAGGCACAGATACGCAGTATTTT.

This clone was recorded once. The J gene is TRBJ2-7, the V gene TRBV4-1; D unclear. With 6 bases removed from V and 2 bases from J, the gap between germline ends came to 17 bases. This CDR3 is 15 amino acids long. Germline V CDR1 and CDR2: MGHRA, YSYEKL. This chain's CDR3 is CASRSSQLPPYEQYF. CDR3 nucleotide sequence: TGCGCCAGCAGGTCCTCCCAACTACCTCCCTACGAGCAGTACTTC.

The chain recombines TRBV4-2 with TRBJ1-4; D ambiguous. CDR3 length equals 16 residues. Germline V CDR1 and CDR2: LGHNA, YNFKEQ. Trimming pared 0 bases from V and 8 bases from J, leaving 16 bases between. The chain's CDR3 is CASSQDGRSSGEKLFF. The DNA of the CDR3 is TGTGCCAGCAGCCAAGACGGCCGATCCAGCGGGGAAAAACTGTTTTTT.

This clone was detected once. CDR3 coding DNA: TGTGCCAGCAGCTCGGTCGTCGGTGAGCAGTTCTTC. It yields the protein CASSSVVGEQFF. The genes are TRBV5-6 and TRBJ2-1; no clear D gene. The V end lost 3 bases, the J end lost 9 bases, and 10 bases lay between the germline ends. The V gene's germline CDR1 is SGHDT and CDR2 YYEEEE. The CDR3 totals 12 residues.

The chain has TRBV5-1 and TRBJ2-1; D is possibly TRBD1 (6 bases). Germline V CDR1 and CDR2: SGHRS, YFSETQ. Deletions cut 5 bases from V and 4 bases from J, with 16 bases between. CDR3 size: 15 residues. The CDR3 DNA sequence: TGCGCCAGCAGTTTCACGCAGGGGCTATACAATGAGCAGTTCTTC. The encoded protein is CASSFTQGLYNEQFF.

This clone occurred once. V is TRBV29-1 and J is TRBJ2-1; TRBD2 matches at 11 bases. CDR3 length: 13 residues. Germline V gene sequence: CDR1 SQVTM, CDR2 ANQGSEA. The trim removed 1 base at V and 7 bases at J, leaving 0 bases unmatched. The CDR3 loop is CSVEGTSGNEQFF. The CDR3 bases are TGCAGCGTTGAAGGGACTAGCGGGAATGAGCAGTTCTTC.

The gene calls are TRBV19 and TRBJ2-5, with 7 bases identical to TRBD1. Germline assignment: CDR1 LNHDA and CDR2 SQIVND (reference sequence). The CDR3 loop spans 14 amino acids. Germline trimming cut 7 bases from V and 4 bases from J; bases unmatched to any gene: 9. DNA of the CDR3: TGTGCCAGTACCTGGACAGGTCAAACAGAGACCCAGTACTTC. Its protein product is CASTWTGQTETQYF.

The gene calls are TRBV6-6 and TRBJ1-2; unclear D gene. Trimming cost V 4 bases and J 0 bases, with 9 bases left between them. The CDR3 extends over 14 amino acids. Per germline, CDR1 MNHNY and CDR2 SVGAGI (reference sequence). The DNA of the CDR3 is TGTGCCAGCAGTTCGACAATGACTAACTATGGCTACACCTTC. This translates into CASSSTMTNYGYTF.

This chain uses TRBV6-1 with TRBJ1-6; 7 nucleotides match TRBD1. Losses at the gene ends were 6 bases for V and 6 bases for J; bases not matched to a gene: 5. The germline V gene has CDR1 MNHNS and CDR2 SASEGT. This CDR3 has 14 residues. The DNA for the CDR3 is TGTGCCAGCAGACTCGACAGGGTTAATTCACCCCTCCACTTT. Protein product: CASRLDRVNSPLHF.

Regarding this clone: This is likely a read error, given that the CDR3 carries no conserved phenylalanine or tryptophan at its end. The chain carries TRBV2 and TRBJ1-2; no clear D. The germline V and J ends were trimmed by 6 bases and 0 bases, with 8 bases remaining between them. Germline CDR1 SNHLY, CDR2 FYNNEI. The CDR3 is 13 residues long. The CDR3, as DNA: TGTGCCAGCAGGGCAGATGCTAACTATGGCTACACCCTC. Amino acids: CASRADANYGYTL.

V usage is TRBV28 and J usage is TRBJ2-7, with 9 bases aligning to TRBD2. V trimming: 6 bases; J trimming: 2 bases; junction bases outside the gene matches: 8. The V gene's germline CDR1 is MDHEN and CDR2 SYDVKM. The CDR3 consists of 15 residues. The CDR3 protein is CASSQGGRGAYEQYF. DNA for the CDR3: TGTGCCAGCAGCCAAGGCGGGAGGGGCGCCTACGAGCAGTACTTC.

This clone occurred once. This chain uses TRBV27 with TRBJ2-7; 9 bases map to TRBD2. The germline V gene has CDR1 MNHEY and CDR2 SMNVEV (reference sequence). The V and J ends lost 2 bases and 3 bases, in that order; junction bases with no gene match: 5. The CDR3 consists of 15 residues. CDR3 loop: CASSLGTSPYYEQYF. The CDR3 DNA is TGTGCCAGCAGTTTAGGGACTAGCCCATACTACGAGCAGTACTTC.

About this clone: Because it lacks the conserved phenylalanine or tryptophan at the end, this CDR3 is likely a read error. The DNA is omitted, as the CDR3 cannot be located on it reliably, and the CDR3 follows TCRdb's listing. The chain's CDR3 is CASRLAREQGRNQPQHL. This chain connects TRBV12-2 to TRBJ1-5; no check of the table's D call, TRBD1, against the DNA was made. TRBV12-2 is an annotated pseudogene. From its first to its last residue, the CDR3 has 17 amino acids.

The chain joins TRBV14 to TRBJ2-7; the D is unclear. Germline V gene data show CDR1 as SGHDN and CDR2 as FVKESK. The CDR3 extends over 12 amino acids. Trimming left V 4 bases short and J 7 bases short, with 11 bases between. The DNA for the CDR3 is TGTGCCAGCAGCCGGGTCGCAGGTGAGCAGTACTTC. Its protein product is CASSRVAGEQYF.

The chain has TRBV11-2 and TRBJ2-3; the match to TRBD2 covers 8 bases. CDR1 is SGHAT and CDR2 is FQNNGV in the germline V gene. Germline trimming cut 6 bases from V and 2 bases from J; bases unmatched to any gene: 7. The CDR3 totals 15 residues. The CDR3 nucleotides read TGTGCCAGCAGAAGCGGGAGAGGGAACACAGATACGCAGTATTTT. Its protein product is CASRSGRGNTDTQYF.

This clone was counted between two and nine times. The rearrangement links TRBV5-4 to TRBJ2-5, with 10 bases fitting TRBD1. The CDR3 extends over 16 amino acids. With V trimmed by 4 bases and J by 3 bases, 9 bases remained unmatched. The germline gives CDR1 SGHNT, CDR2 YYREEE (reference sequence). The CDR3 protein is CASSRPTGGAEETQYF. CDR3 nucleotide sequence: TGTGCCAGCAGCAGACCGACAGGGGGCGCAGAAGAGACCCAGTACTTC.